This T cell receptor beta chain stems from a study of T cell repertoires in cytomegalovirus infection. Study overall: In public TCR beta signatures, there were indications of both CMV infection and matching HLA type. The study, taken as a whole, reports: People with CMV and the relevant HLA were identified by cumulative public TCR beta family frequency.

Comment on this clonotype: Its antigen remains unidentified.

One entry per CDR3 protein, called by TCRdb with MiXCR from the reads. Counted here are roughly 340,000 distinct CDR3 sequences, 25% to 30% occurring once; the ten biggest clones make up about 19%. The receptor's source is a human donor in good health (CMV status not recorded). Some clones in this sample may be carry-over from other donors' samples. This material consisted of cultured PBMCs, taken from culture after CMV antigen stimulation.

The DNA of the CDR3 is TGTGCCAGCAGTTTAGCGAAATCACCCCTCCACTTT. It codes for CASSLAKSPLHF. The chain carries TRBV27 and TRBJ1-6; D is uncertain. The germline gives CDR1 MNHEY, CDR2 SMNVEV (reference sequence). The CDR3 consists of 12 residues. Trimming left V 2 bases short and J 10 bases short, with 6 bases between.